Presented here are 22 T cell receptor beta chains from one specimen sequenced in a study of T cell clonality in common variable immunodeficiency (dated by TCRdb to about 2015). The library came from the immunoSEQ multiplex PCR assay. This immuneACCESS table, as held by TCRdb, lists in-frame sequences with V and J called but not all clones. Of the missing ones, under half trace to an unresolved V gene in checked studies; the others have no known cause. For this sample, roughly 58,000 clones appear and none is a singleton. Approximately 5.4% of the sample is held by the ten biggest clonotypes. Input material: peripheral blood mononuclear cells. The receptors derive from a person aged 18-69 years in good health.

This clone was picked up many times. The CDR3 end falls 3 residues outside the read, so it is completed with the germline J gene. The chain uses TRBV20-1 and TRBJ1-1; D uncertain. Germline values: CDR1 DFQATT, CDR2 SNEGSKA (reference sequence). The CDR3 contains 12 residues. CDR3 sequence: CRALRAGTEAFF. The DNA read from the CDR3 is TGCAGAGCACTCCGGGCGGGCACTGAA.

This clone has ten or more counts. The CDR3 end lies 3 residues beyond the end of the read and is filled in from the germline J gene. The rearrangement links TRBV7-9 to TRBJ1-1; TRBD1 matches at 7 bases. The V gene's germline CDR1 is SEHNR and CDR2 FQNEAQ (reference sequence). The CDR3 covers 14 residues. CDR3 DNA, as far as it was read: TGTGCCAGCAGTAGAGGGGGCAGGGTAAGTCCA. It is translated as CASSRGGRVSP. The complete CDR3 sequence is CASSRGGRVSPAFF.

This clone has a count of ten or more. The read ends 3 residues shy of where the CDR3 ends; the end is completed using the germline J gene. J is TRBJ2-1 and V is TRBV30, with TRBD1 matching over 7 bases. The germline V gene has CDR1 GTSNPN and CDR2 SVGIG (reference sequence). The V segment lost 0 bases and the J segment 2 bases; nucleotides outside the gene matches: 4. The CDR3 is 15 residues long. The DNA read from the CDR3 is TGTGCCTGGAGTGTAAGGGGGCTGACCTACAATGAG. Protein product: CAWSVRGLTYNE. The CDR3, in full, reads CAWSVRGLTYNEQFF.

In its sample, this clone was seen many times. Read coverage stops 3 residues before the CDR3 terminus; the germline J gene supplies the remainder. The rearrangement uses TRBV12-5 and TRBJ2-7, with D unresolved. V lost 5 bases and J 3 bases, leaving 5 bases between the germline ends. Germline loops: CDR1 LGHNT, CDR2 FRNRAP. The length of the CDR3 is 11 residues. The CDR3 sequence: CASGQNYEQYF. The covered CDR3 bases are TGTGCTAGTGGTCAAAACTACGAG.

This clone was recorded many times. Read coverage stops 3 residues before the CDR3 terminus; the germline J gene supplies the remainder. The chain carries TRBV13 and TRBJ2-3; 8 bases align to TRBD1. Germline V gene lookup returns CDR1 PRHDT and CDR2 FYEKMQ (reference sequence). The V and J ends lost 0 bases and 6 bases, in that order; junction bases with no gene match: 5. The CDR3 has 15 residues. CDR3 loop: CASSLGTGVPDTQYF. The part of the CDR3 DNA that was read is TGTGCCAGCAGCTTAGGGACAGGGGTCCCTGATACG.

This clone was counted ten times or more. CDR3: CASSFGQGANYGYTF. CDR3 bases read: TGTGCCAGTAGTTTTGGACAGGGTGCTAACTATGGC. This chain links TRBV19 with TRBJ1-2, with 8 bases lining up with TRBD1. The read ends 3 residues before the CDR3 terminus; that terminus is restored from the germline J gene. This CDR3 region has 15 residues. Per germline, CDR1 LNHDA and CDR2 SQIVND (reference sequence). V dropped 5 bases and J dropped 0; count of bases not matched to a gene: 5.

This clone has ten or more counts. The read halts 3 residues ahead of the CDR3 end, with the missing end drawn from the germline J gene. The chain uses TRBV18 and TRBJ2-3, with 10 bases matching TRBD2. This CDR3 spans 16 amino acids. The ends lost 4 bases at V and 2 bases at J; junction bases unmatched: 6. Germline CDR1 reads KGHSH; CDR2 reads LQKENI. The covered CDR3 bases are TGTGCCAGCTCACTATCACTAGCGGGATACACAGATACG. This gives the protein CASSLSLAGYTDT. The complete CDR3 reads CASSLSLAGYTDTQYF.

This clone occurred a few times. The CDR3 is CASSPSGLGSLDEQFF. The CDR3 bases that were read are TGTGCCAGCTCACCGTCGGGACTAGGGTCCCTTGATGAG. The chain has TRBV18 and TRBJ2-1, with 8 bases fitting TRBD2. The CDR3 is cut off 3 residues early in the read; its end comes from the germline J gene. Looked up from germline, CDR1 is KGHSH and CDR2 is LQKENI. CDR3 length: 16 amino acids. V trimming: 3 bases; J trimming: 8 bases; junction bases outside the gene matches: 12.

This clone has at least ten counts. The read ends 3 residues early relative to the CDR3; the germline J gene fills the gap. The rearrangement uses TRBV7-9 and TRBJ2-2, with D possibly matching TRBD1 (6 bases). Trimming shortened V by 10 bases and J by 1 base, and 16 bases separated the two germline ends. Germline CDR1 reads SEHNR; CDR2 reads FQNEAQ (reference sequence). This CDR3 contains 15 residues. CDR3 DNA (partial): TGTGCCACCCCGAAGGGACAACTGAACACCGGGGAG. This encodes CATPKGQLNTGE. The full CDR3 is CATPKGQLNTGELFF.

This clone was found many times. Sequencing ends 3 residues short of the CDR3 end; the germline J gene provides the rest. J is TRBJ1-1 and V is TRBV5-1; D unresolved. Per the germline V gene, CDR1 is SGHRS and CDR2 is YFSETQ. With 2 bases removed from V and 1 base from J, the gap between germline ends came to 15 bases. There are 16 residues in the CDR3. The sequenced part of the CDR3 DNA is TGCGCCAGCAGCTTTGGTGGCCAACCGGGGAACACTGAA. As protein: CASSFGGQPGNTE. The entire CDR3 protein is CASSFGGQPGNTEAFF.

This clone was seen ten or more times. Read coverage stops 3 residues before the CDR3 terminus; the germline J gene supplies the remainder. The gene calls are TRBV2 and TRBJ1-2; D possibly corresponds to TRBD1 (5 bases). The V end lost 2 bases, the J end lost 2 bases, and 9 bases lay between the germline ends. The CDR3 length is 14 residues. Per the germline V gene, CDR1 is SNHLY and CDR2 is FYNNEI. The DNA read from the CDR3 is TGTGCCAGCAGTGAAAGGGGCAGGAACTATGGC. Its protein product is CASSERGRNYG. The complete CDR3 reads CASSERGRNYGYTF.

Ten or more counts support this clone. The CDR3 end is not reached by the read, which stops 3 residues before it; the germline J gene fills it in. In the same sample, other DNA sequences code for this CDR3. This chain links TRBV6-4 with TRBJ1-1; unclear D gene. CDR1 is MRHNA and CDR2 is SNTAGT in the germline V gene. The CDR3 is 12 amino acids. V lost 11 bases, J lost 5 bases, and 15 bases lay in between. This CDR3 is CARGEFGTEAFF. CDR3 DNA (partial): TGTGCCCGGGGAGAATTCGGGACTGAA.

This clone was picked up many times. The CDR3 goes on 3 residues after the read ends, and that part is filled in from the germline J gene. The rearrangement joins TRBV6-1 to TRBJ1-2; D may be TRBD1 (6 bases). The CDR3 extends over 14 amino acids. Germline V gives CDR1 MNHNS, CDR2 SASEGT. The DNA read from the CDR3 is TGTGCCAGCAGTGGCAGGGGCAGCCTGGAGGGC. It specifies CASSGRGSLEG. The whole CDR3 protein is CASSGRGSLEGYTF.

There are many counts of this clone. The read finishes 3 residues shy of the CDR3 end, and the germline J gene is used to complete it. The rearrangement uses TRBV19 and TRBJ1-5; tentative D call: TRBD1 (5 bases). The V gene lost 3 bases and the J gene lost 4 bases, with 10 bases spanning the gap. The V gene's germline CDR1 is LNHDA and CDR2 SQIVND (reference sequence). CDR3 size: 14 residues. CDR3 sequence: CASSIQGGNQPQHF. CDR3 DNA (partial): TGTGCCAGTAGTATCCAGGGAGGGAATCAGCCC. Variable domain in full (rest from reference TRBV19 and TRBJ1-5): DGGITQSPKYLFRKEGQNVTLSCEQNLNHDAMYWYRQDPGQGLRLIYYSQIVNDFQKGDIAEGYSVSREKKESFPLTVTSAQKNPTAFYLCASSIQGGNQPQHFGDGTRLSIL.

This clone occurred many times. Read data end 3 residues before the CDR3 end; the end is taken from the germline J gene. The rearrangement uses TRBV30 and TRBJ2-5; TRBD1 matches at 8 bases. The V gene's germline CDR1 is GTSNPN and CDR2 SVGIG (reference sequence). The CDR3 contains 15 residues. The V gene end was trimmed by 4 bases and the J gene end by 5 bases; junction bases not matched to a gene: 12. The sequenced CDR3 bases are TGTGCCTGGAAGCGAGACAGGGGTAGTGAGGAGACC. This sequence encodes CAWKRDRGSEET. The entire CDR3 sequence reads CAWKRDRGSEETQYF.

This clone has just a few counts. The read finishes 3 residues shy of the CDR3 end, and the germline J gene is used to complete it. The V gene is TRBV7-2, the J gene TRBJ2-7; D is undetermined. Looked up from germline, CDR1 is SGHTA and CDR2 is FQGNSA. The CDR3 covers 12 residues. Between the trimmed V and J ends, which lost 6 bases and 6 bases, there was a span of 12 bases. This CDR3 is CASSLVAGEQYF. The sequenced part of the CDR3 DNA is TGTGCCAGCAGTCTAGTTGCTGGCGAG.

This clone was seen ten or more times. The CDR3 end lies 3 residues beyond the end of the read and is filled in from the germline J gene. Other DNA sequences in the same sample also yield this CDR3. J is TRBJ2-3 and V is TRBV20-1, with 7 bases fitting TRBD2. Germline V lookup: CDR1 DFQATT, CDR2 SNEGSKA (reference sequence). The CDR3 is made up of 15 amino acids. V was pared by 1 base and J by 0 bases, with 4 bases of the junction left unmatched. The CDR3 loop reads CSARGLAESTDTQYF. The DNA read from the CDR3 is TGCAGTGCTAGAGGGCTAGCGGAAAGCACAGATACG.

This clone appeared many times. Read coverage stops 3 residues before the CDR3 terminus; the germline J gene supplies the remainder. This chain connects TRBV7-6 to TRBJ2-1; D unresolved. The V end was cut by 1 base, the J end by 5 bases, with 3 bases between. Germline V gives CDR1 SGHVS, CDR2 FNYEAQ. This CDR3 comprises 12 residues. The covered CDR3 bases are TGTGCCAGCAGCTTAGGGCACAATGAG. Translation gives CASSLGHNE. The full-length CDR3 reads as CASSLGHNEQFF.

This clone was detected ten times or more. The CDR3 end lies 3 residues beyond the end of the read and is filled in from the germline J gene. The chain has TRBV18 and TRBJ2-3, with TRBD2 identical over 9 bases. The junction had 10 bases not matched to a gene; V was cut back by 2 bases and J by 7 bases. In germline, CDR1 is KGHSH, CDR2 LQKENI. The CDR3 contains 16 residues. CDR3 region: CASSPSFAGGLNTQYF. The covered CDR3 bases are TGTGCCAGCTCACCATCCTTTGCGGGAGGGCTGAATACG. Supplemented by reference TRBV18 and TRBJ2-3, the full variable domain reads NAGVMQNPRHLVRRRGQEARLRCSPMKGHSHVYWYRQLPEEGLKFMVYLQKENIIDESGMPKERFSAEFPKEGPSILRIQQVVRGDSAAYFCASSPSFAGGLNTQYFGPGTRLTVL.

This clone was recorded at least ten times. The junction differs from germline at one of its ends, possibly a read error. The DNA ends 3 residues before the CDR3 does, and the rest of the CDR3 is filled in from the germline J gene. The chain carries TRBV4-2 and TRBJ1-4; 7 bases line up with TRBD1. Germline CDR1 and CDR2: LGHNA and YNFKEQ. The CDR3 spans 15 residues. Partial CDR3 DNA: TGCGCCAGCAGCCGGGTTACAGGGGTCGGTGAAAAA. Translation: CASSRVTGVGEK. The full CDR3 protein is CASSRVTGVGEKLFF.

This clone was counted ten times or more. This chain's CDR3 is CASSSTTEPGQPQHF. The DNA read from the CDR3 is TGTGCCAGCAGCTCGACGACAGAGCCAGGTCAGCCC. The chain links TRBV5-6 to TRBJ1-5; possible D gene TRBD1, 5 bases. The CDR3 extends 3 residues past the end of the read, so its final part is completed from the germline J gene. The V end was cut by 3 bases, the J end by 6 bases, with 16 bases between. Looked up from germline, CDR1 is SGHDT and CDR2 is YYEEEE. The CDR3 runs 15 residues.

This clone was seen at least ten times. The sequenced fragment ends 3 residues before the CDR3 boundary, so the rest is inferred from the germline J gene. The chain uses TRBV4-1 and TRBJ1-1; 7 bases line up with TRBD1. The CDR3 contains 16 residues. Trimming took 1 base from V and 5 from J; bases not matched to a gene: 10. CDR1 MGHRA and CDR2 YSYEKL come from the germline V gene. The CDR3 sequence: CASSQVGGEVGTEAFF. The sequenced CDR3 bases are TGCGCCAGCAGCCAAGTAGGGGGCGAGGTTGGAACTGAA.